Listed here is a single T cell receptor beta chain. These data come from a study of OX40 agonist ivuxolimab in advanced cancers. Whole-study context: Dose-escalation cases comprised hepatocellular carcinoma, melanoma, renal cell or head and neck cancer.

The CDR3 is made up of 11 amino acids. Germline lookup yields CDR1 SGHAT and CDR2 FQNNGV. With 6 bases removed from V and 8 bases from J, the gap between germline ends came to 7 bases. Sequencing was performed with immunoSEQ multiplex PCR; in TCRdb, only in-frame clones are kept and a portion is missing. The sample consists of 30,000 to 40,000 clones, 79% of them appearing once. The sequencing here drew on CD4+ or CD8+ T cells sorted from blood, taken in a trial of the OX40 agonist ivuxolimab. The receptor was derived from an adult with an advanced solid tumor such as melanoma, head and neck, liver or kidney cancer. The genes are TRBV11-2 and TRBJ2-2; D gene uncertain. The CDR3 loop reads CASSPSGELFF. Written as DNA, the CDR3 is TGTGCCAGCAGTCCGTCAGGGGAGCTGTTTTTT.